This paragraph covers one T cell receptor beta chain sequence. The CDR3 has 14 residues. CDR1 and CDR2 from the germline V gene are MDHEN and SYDVKM. Deletions cut 6 bases from V and 7 bases from J, with 13 bases between. This specimen belongs to a study of blood T cell repertoires in COVID-19. Here immunoSEQ multiplex PCR was the method, and the copy in TCRdb shows in-frame clones only, minus some. The sample lists around 50,000 clones; 75% to 90% were seen once. The TCR sequence derives from a man aged 60-69 years with acute or convalescent COVID-19. Input material: peripheral blood. The rearrangement links TRBV28 to TRBJ1-6; unclear D gene. This CDR3 reads CASRYSRLNSPLHF. CDR3 sequence (DNA): TGTGCCAGCAGGTACAGTAGGTTAAATTCACCCCTCCACTTT.